Included here is one TCR beta chain sequence, with context. No antigen is known for it. Base qualities are not provided; no much larger clone lies one nucleotide away. The sample is drawn from a study of blood T cell repertoires in COVID-19 (dated by TCRdb to 2020 to 2022). Background on the whole study: Samples from collaborators originated in the United States, Italy and Spain and spanned both the acute and convalescent phases of COVID-19. Samples came from the ongoing ImmuneRACE study (first 160 participants) plus 1,254 subjects from 6 global collaborators. HLA class I and class II types, where available, came from metadata supplied by the sample provider rather than from assay-based typing. The prospective study material was composed of cDNA or gDNA derived from T cells, B-cell-depleted T cells, or PBMCs. The dataset comprised deeply sampled blood TCRbeta repertoires from subjects exposed to, actively infected with, or recovered from COVID-19. A freely available public database, intended as a resource for researchers studying the immune response to SARS-CoV-2, is where the repertoires were released. The sample metadata nearly always contained a de-identified subject ID, COVID-19 status, age in years and sex.

Whole blood was collected in K2EDTA tubes by collaborating institutions according to the institutions' own protocols. For TCRbeta analysis, collaborator samples were shipped as frozen whole blood, as isolated PBMCs, or as DNA extracted from either sample type. TCRbeta CDR3 regions were amplified from genomic DNA using the immunoSEQ Assay, a bias-controlled multiplex PCR. On the authors' methods: Nucleated cell counts per sample were estimated from amplification of reference gene primers within the assay. To quantify the absolute abundance of each unique TCRbeta CDR3 rearrangement, sequence reads were collapsed and filtered. For each sample, productive Simpson clonality was calculated by taking the square root of Simpson's diversity index across productive rearrangements. Entries here come from immuneACCESS through TCRdb and include only in-frame sequences with V and J called. Some clones fail to appear in such tables; in the studies checked, an unresolved V gene covers under half of the shortfall, and the cause of the remainder is unknown. That table gives V, J and clone size, and the DNA gave D and trimming. The sample has tens of thousands of clones on record, under 95% of them singletons. Approximately 16% of the sample is in the top ten clones.

Summary of the overall study and its limitations: How much clinical and demographic metadata was included differed by source and by participant, and the metadata was provided uncurated.

CDR1 and CDR2, looked up from the germline V gene, are SGHVS and FNYEAQ. The trim is 1 base for V and 7 bases for J, with a gap of 16 bases between the germline ends. The CDR3, from cysteine to phenylalanine, totals 16 residues. The sequence is cut down to CDR3 DNA, 48 bases in frame from base 1. This sequence uses TRBV7-6 and TRBJ2-2; a confident D gene designation cannot be given. This receptor was obtained from a woman aged 80 or older with active or convalescent COVID-19. The sequenced sample consisted of peripheral blood. The DNA is TGTGCCAGCAGCTTAGATTCACCCGCTCTCGGCGGGGAGCTGTTTTTT. This is translated as CASSLDSPALGGELFF.